This TCR beta chain was obtained from a study of blood T cell repertoires in COVID-19. Study details: The study drew acute and convalescent COVID-19 samples from the United States, Italy and Spain. Sources were T cells, B-cell-depleted T cells, or PBMCs; the material itself was cDNA or gDNA.

Per the original methods: The assay estimated nucleated cells by amplifying reference gene primers. Assay used: immunoSEQ multiplex PCR; TCRdb lists only in-frame clones, some missing. V, J and clone size reflect that table, while D and trimming were determined from the DNA. The sample yields around 230,000 clones, approximately 84% seen once. The CDR3 covers 14 residues. Germline-derived CDR1 and CDR2 are LNHDA and SQIVND (reference sequence). V lost 8 bases and J 7 bases, leaving 18 bases between the germline ends. Assignment of participants to cohorts was predicated upon participant-reported clinical history.

This TCR was recovered from a middle-aged man who had recovered from COVID-19. The specimen was PBMCs or T cells enriched from blood (not recorded which). The rearrangement uses TRBV19 and TRBJ2-1; perhaps TRBD1 as D (6 bases). The CDR3 nucleotides read TGTGCCAGTGAGGGGCAGGGGATACGAAATGAGCAGTTCTTC. Translating gives CASEGQGIRNEQFF.